What follows describes a single T cell receptor beta chain. The antigen remains undetermined. This entry is derived from a study of siplizumab effects on memory and regulatory T cells. Study results and caveats: Only a minority of proliferating CD4+ or CD8+ clones had an assignable naive or memory phenotype, with roughly 75-96% lacking one. Mappable alloreactive CD4+ clones came from Treg cells about 65% of the time on average with siplizumab, against under 30% in controls. The apparent diversity of naive T cells exceeded that of memory cells, and naive T cells seemed to make a major contribution to the alloresponse.

Per sample, around 10^5 TCR templates underwent assay. Profiling relied on immunoSEQ multiplex PCR, and the TCRdb table lists in-frame clones only, not all of them. The sample has 45,000 to 50,000 clones, more than 75% seen once; the top ten hold about 0.35%. CDR3 length: 13 residues. Germline CDR1 reads GTSNPN; CDR2 reads SVGIG (reference sequence). V was cut by 5 bases and J by 1 base, with 11 bases left in between. Input material: naive CD8+ T cells sorted from blood. The rearrangement links TRBV30 to TRBJ1-1, with D possibly TRBD1 on 6 matching bases. The TCR comes from a human donor in good health. CDR3 DNA sequence: TGTGCCTGGGTAGGGGGAGAGAACACTGAAGCTTTCTTT. The encoded protein is CAWVGGENTEAFF.